The clone carrying this T cell receptor beta chain was counted ten times or more. The antigen remains unidentified. These data originate in a study of beta chain features in type 1 diabetes. Study background: The patient and healthy donor groups were comparable for age, gender and cell yields. Points from the study as a whole: More deletions and fewer insertions at VDJ junctions were seen in type 1 diabetes patients. Researchers report that Type 1 diabetes patients had moderately but significantly shorter TCRB CDR3s across all four CD4+ subsets.

CDR3 length: 11 amino acids. Germline CDR1 is SQVTM and CDR2 is ANQGSEA. The ends were cut back, 3 bases at V and 11 bases at J, with 13 bases in the middle. The isolated RNA, all of it, was reverse transcribed, so expressed TCRB transcripts were what got sequenced. About 3.57 million reads, on average, came from each naive, central memory and regulatory T cell sample. TCRdb keeps only in-frame clones here, not all; method: immunoSEQ multiplex PCR. The sample has some 150,000 clones; 13% are singletons. Source material: central memory CD4+ T cells from blood. The rearrangement links TRBV29-1 to TRBJ1-1; unclear D gene. This receptor was obtained from a man aged 18 to 35 with type 1 diabetes. The CDR3 is CSVEAGLGAFF. The CDR3 nucleotides read TGCAGCGTTGAGGCGGGCCTGGGGGCTTTCTTT.